The 17 T cell receptor beta chains listed next were all sequenced from one sample in a study of T cells in Graves' hyperthyroidism and ophthalmopathy. The investigators amplified TCR beta CDR3 regions from RNA transcripts. The HTBI primer set was used in a first-round RT-PCR of the TCR CDR3. TCRdb processed the multiplex PCR reads anew with MiXCR; each CDR3 protein has one entry. Of 200,000 to 250,000 distinct CDR3 sequences in the sample, approximately 23% were seen once. The sequencing sample was made of blood. The receptors were gathered from a woman between 40 and 50 years old with Graves' ophthalmopathy.

This clonotype was seen ten or more times. A much larger clonotype is one base distant, so this may be a read error. In DNA, the CDR3 is TGTGCCAGCAGTTATACAGGGACTGGGGCCAACGTCCTGACTTTC. It yields the protein CASSYTGTGANVLTF. This chain uses TRBV6-5 with TRBJ2-6; D might be TRBD1 (6 bases). Trimming pared 3 bases from V and 2 bases from J, leaving 8 bases between. CDR3 length: 15 amino acids. Per germline, CDR1 MNHEY and CDR2 SVGAGI.

This clonotype has a count of ten or more. The chain combines TRBV28 with TRBJ2-7; D is unclear. CDR1 MDHEN and CDR2 SYDVKM come from the germline V gene. This CDR3 has 14 amino acids. Trimming took 3 bases from V and 4 from J, leaving 13 bases between them. The CDR3 bases are TGTGCCAGCAGTTTCCCCACCGACACATACGAGCAGTACTTC. This gives the protein CASSFPTDTYEQYF.

This clonotype was seen many times. The V and J genes are TRBV4-2 and TRBJ2-7; no clear D gene. V shed 1 base and J shed 4 bases, with 8 bases lying between them. This CDR3 comprises 13 residues. Germline CDR1 is LGHNA and CDR2 is YNFKEQ. The CDR3 sequence: CASSQGAGYEQYF. In nucleotides, the CDR3 is TGTGCCAGCAGCCAAGGAGCTGGATACGAGCAGTACTTC.

This clonotype was seen more than once but under ten times. This rearrangement joins TRBV7-2 to TRBJ2-5; D ambiguous. With 2 bases removed from V and 3 bases from J, the gap between germline ends came to 10 bases. Germline V gene data show CDR1 as SGHTA and CDR2 as FQGNSA. The CDR3 covers 14 residues. The CDR3 region is CASSLNHNKETQYF. The CDR3 DNA reads TGTGCCAGCAGCTTAAATCACAACAAAGAGACCCAGTACTTC. Drawing the rest from reference TRBV7-2 and TRBJ2-5, the complete variable domain is GAGVSQSPSNKVTEKGKDVELRCDPISGHTALYWYRQSLGQGLEFLIYFQGNSAPDKSGLPSDRFSAERTGGSVSTLTIQRTQQEDSAVYLCASSLNHNKETQYFGPGTRLLVL.

This clonotype was observed at least ten times. The V and J genes are TRBV7-2 and TRBJ2-7, with D tentatively TRBD1 or TRBD2 (5 bases each). Trimming stripped 5 bases from V and 6 bases from J, with 17 bases between. The CDR3 is 14 amino acids. Germline-derived CDR1 and CDR2 are SGHTA and FQGNSA. The CDR3 reads CASSLRRGVGEQYF. CDR3 DNA: TGTGCCAGCAGCCTCCGCCGAGGGGTGGGCGAGCAGTACTTC.

This clonotype was found many times. This chain joins TRBV11-3 and TRBJ1-1; D is unclear. CDR1 is SGHNT, CDR2 YENEEA, per germline. The CDR3 is 13 residues long. V lost 3 bases to trimming and J lost 3 bases, with 8 bases between them. CDR3 sequence (DNA): TGTGCCAGCAGCTTTGGGCCAGACACTGAAGCTTTCTTT. Encoded protein: CASSFGPDTEAFF.

This clonotype appeared a few times. The V call is TRBV5-1, the J call TRBJ2-5; 9 bases are a match to TRBD1. J lost 4 bases, V lost 1 base, and 2 bases had no gene match. Germline V CDR1 and CDR2: SGHRS, YFSETQ. The CDR3 length is 14 residues. CDR3 sequence (DNA): TGCGCCAGCAGCTTGACAGGGGGCACAGAGACCCAGTACTTC. The encoded protein is CASSLTGGTETQYF.

The sample holds many counts of this clonotype. The chain carries TRBV28 and TRBJ1-2; D is ambiguous. Germline V gives CDR1 MDHEN, CDR2 SYDVKM. CDR3 length: 16 amino acids. The ends were cut back, 7 bases at V and 2 bases at J, with 20 bases in the middle. This CDR3 is CASTRASGWINYGYTF. As DNA, the CDR3 is TGTGCCAGCACTCGAGCCTCCGGTTGGATAAACTATGGCTACACCTTC.

This clonotype showed up many times. The chain links TRBV19 to TRBJ2-5, with D unclear. The CDR3 totals 13 residues. In germline, CDR1 is LNHDA, CDR2 SQIVND (reference sequence). V was cut by 6 bases and J by 2 bases, with 10 bases left in between. The CDR3 DNA is TGTGCCAGTAGGCCCCCTTCTCAAGAGACCCAGTACTTC. This codes for CASRPPSQETQYF.

The chain is built from TRBV6-5 and TRBJ1-1, with 8 bases identical to TRBD1. The germline V gene has CDR1 MNHEY and CDR2 SVGAGI. This CDR3 spans 13 amino acids. J was trimmed by 7 bases and V by 4 bases; bases with no gene match: 5. In DNA, the CDR3 is TGTGCCAGCAGTTTTCGGACAGGGTTTGAAGCTTTCTTT. Translated, it gives CASSFRTGFEAFF.

This chain connects TRBV27 to TRBJ2-7, with 11 bases identical to TRBD1. The trim removed 2 bases at V and 5 bases at J, leaving 8 bases unmatched. From germline, CDR1 is MNHEY and CDR2 SMNVEV (reference sequence). The CDR3 has 16 amino acids. The CDR3 DNA reads as TGTGCCAGCAGTTTAGTCGCGCGGACAGGGGGCGACGAGCAGTACTTC. It specifies CASSLVARTGGDEQYF.

This clonotype was observed many times. The rearrangement uses TRBV9 and TRBJ2-7; TRBD1 or TRBD2 may be the D gene (5 bases each). Germline V gene data show CDR1 as SGDLS and CDR2 as YYNGEE. The CDR3 runs 15 residues. Trimming stripped 2 bases from V and 5 bases from J, with 17 bases between. The DNA of the CDR3 is TGTGCCAGCAGCGTCTCCTCCGGGGCCAGGGACGAGCAGTACTTC. This gives the protein CASSVSSGARDEQYF. The variable domain in full, with the rest retrieved from reference TRBV9 and TRBJ2-7, is DSGVTQTPKHLITATGQRVTLRCSPRSGDLSVYWYQQSLDQGLQFLIQYYNGEERAKGNILERFSAQQFPDLHSELNLSSLELGDSALYFCASSVSSGARDEQYFGPGTRLTVT.

This clonotype was observed many times. The V and J genes are TRBV24-1 and TRBJ1-5; unclear D gene. Per the germline V gene, CDR1 is KGHDR and CDR2 is SFDVKD. Trimming cost V 7 bases and J 0 bases, with 6 bases left between them. The CDR3 length is 13 residues. The CDR3 protein is CATSRNSNQPQHF. CDR3 nucleotide sequence: TGTGCCACCAGCCGCAATAGCAATCAGCCCCAGCATTTT.

This clonotype was seen at least ten times. J is TRBJ2-7 and V is TRBV28, with D tentatively TRBD1 (6 bases). The CDR3 sequence is 14 residues long. Trimming took 1 base from V and 3 from J, leaving 10 bases between them. The germline V gene has CDR1 MDHEN and CDR2 SYDVKM. The chain's CDR3 is CASSLYSDSYEQYF. CDR3 sequence (DNA): TGTGCCAGCAGTTTATACTCGGACAGCTACGAGCAGTACTTC.

This clonotype was seen at least ten times. The J gene is TRBJ2-2, the V gene TRBV2; no firm D call. V gave up 6 bases and J gave up 7 bases, with 15 bases separating them. Germline values: CDR1 SNHLY, CDR2 FYNNEI. CDR3 length: 14 residues. DNA for the CDR3: TGTGCCAGCAGCCCGGCGCGTTTAATCGGGGAGCTGTTTTTT. It translates to CASSPARLIGELFF.

The chain employs TRBV27 and TRBJ1-2; 7 bases match TRBD1. The J segment lost 4 bases and the V segment lost 8 bases, leaving 10 bases of the junction unmatched. This CDR3 contains 14 residues. Germline CDR1 reads MNHEY; CDR2 reads SMNVEV (reference sequence). This CDR3 is CASGRDRDFYGYTF. The CDR3 DNA follows: TGTGCCAGCGGCCGGGACAGAGATTTCTATGGCTACACCTTC.

The genes are TRBV20-1 and TRBJ1-2; tentatively, D is TRBD1 (5 bases). Trimming removed 6 bases at V and 6 bases at J, with 17 bases between. The CDR3 loop spans 13 amino acids. Germline assignment: CDR1 DFQATT and CDR2 SNEGSKA (reference sequence). CDR3 nucleotide sequence: TGCAGTGCGCCGAATCCAGGGTTTCATGGCTACACCTTC. This sequence encodes CSAPNPGFHGYTF.